This T cell receptor beta chain came from a study of beta chain features in type 1 diabetes (dated by TCRdb to about 2018). In terms of the full investigation: Patients and healthy donors did not differ in mean age, gender distribution, total cell number or subset yield. Across all samples, 107,917,701 sorted cells were examined, and cell number per subset correlated strongly with RNA yield. In the study, recently diagnosed type 1 diabetes patients and matched healthy donors were compared on the TCRB repertoires of their sorted circulating CD4+ T cell subsets. Naive and central memory subsets were obtained from all 30 or so donors, but regulatory and stem cell-like memory subsets were isolated from only 8 patients and roughly 8 healthy donors. What the authors observed across the whole study: The naive, central memory and regulatory TCRB repertoires appeared to resemble one another more closely among patients than among healthy donors. Because cDNA rather than genomic DNA was sequenced, highly expressing activated cells could have been over-represented, although no difference in activation and CD3 levels was found between groups. Fewer insertions and more nucleotide deletions at VDJ recombination sites were observed in patients with type 1 diabetes, implying thymic rearrangement abnormalities. In all four CD4+ subsets, TCRB CDR3 length was moderately but significantly shorter in type 1 diabetes patients. PCR might favor shorter templates, but patient and control samples were amplified and corrected together, so any skew would affect both groups equally. Because small numbers of individuals were included in the HLA sub-analyses, any influence of HLA type on TCRB rearrangement was left unresolved.

This clone was recorded at least ten times. It lacks a known antigen. No base-level quality is on record; no much larger clone is a single base apart. Each donor gave one peripheral blood draw, roughly 120 mL on average, collected into heparinised tubes. Naive, central memory, regulatory and stem cell-like memory CD4+ T cells were sorted on a BD FACSAria II using a panel including CD45RO, CCR7, CD25, CD127, CD95 and CD27. All sorted populations exceeded 95% purity. PBMCs were isolated immediately by Lymphoprep density gradient centrifugation and stained directly without culture. To minimize batch effects, samples were stained and sorted in pairs, one healthy donor with one patient per experiment. The High Capacity cDNA Reverse Transcription Kit was used to reverse transcribe all of the isolated RNA, meaning that expressed TCRB transcripts were what got sequenced. Deep immunoSEQ sequencing was applied to naive, central memory and regulatory T cell samples, giving an average of roughly 3.5 million total reads per sample. After sorted cells were lysed in RLT buffer, RNA was extracted with DNase-treated RNeasy Micro or Mini kits, with the choice depending on cell number. Each cell subset was processed separately to prevent cross-contamination, with patient and healthy donor samples processed together. Using the immunoSEQ multiplex PCR, TCRB sequences were amplified from cDNA into 87-bp fragments spanning the CDR3 region. Sequencing of the amplicons was performed on the Illumina HiSeq platform. The authors' pipeline ran thus. PCR bias was corrected computationally using synthetic template baselines, and reads within Hamming distance 2 were collapsed, with unmergeable singletons discarded. Reads were aligned against IMGT to assign V, D and J genes, CDR3 length and insertions or deletions at six rearrangement sites. Clonotype counts were normalized to sorted cell number within each subset before computing true diversity and Gini coefficients with the tcR R package. The overlap coefficient, calculated on TCRB nucleotide sequences, was used to measure repertoire sharing. This immuneACCESS table, as held by TCRdb, lists in-frame sequences with V and J called but not all clones. Of the missing ones, under half trace to an unresolved V gene in checked studies; the others have no known cause. V, J and clone size are taken as reported in that table, and D and trimming were inferred from the DNA itself. Counted in this sample were 400,000 or so clones; 9.6% of them appeared once. The ten largest clonotypes hold 0.55% to 0.75% of the sample.

The CDR3 spans 13 residues, from the cysteine through the phenylalanine. The entry retains the CDR3 DNA only, 39 bases that are in frame from base 1. The V end loses 4 bases and the J end loses 9 bases, and a stretch of 13 bases separates them. For CDR1 and CDR2, the germline V gene (reference sequence) lists LNHDA and SQIVND. The sample comprised central memory CD4+ T cells from blood. The sequence was obtained from a man between 25 and 39 years old with type 1 diabetes. The sequence links TRBV19 to TRBJ2-1; matching of 7 bases hints at TRBD2 as the D gene. The DNA is TGTGCCAGTAGTAGGAGGGAGGGGGGTGAGCAGTTCTTC. Its protein reads: CASSRREGGEQFF.